This T cell receptor (beta chain) was sequenced during a study of beta chain features in type 1 diabetes. Only a few counts were recorded for this clone. Its target is unknown. Study-level results: Among all four CD4+ subsets, Type 1 diabetes patients had TCRB CDR3s that were moderately but significantly shorter.

Reverse transcription of all isolated RNA meant that expressed TCRB transcripts were sequenced. Assay: immunoSEQ multiplex PCR; the TCRdb copy retains only in-frame clones and omits some. The sample carries a few hundred thousand clones, around 24% recorded once. This TCR came from a young woman with type 1 diabetes. The sequenced sample consisted of naive CD4+ T cells from blood.

In DNA form, the CDR3 reads TGTGCCTGGAGTGGGGACAGCCGGTCAGGTCCTCCCTACAATGAGCAGTTCTTC. Protein sequence: CAWSGDSRSGPPYNEQFF. This rearrangement joins TRBV30 to TRBJ2-1; TRBD1 matches 7 bases. CDR1 is GTSNPN and CDR2 is SVGIG in the germline V gene (reference sequence). V was pared by 1 base and J by 2 bases, with 14 bases of the junction left unmatched. The CDR3 runs 18 residues.